A selection of T cell receptor beta chains follows, all from one sample in a study of blood T cell repertoires in COVID-19. Sequencing was performed with immunoSEQ multiplex PCR; in TCRdb, only in-frame clones are kept and a portion is missing. The sample carries 75,000 to 100,000 clones, roughly 86% recorded once. Material for sequencing was peripheral blood. These receptors were obtained from a human donor in a cohort sampled during active COVID-19. CDR3s include the opening cysteine and the closing phenylalanine or tryptophan. A D gene is named only where the DNA matches it firmly. Only some rows state a clone size, as once, few, many or a class for expanded clones.

13,-,-,TRBV12-3/TRBV12-4,TRBJ2-6,CASEPSGANVLTF,TGTGCCAGCGAGCCCTCTGGGGCCAACGTCCTGACTTTC
12,-,-,TRBV7-9,TRBJ1-2,CASSQTVYGYTF,TGTGCCAGCAGCCAGACAGTGTATGGCTACACCTTC
14,-,-,TRBV7-9,TRBJ1-5,CASSFGQGGQPQHF,TGTGCCAGCAGTTTCGGGCAGGGCGGTCAGCCCCAGCATTTT
17,TRBD2,-,TRBV2,TRBJ2-1,CASSGAPGTSSYNEQFF,TGTGCCAGCAGTGGGGCCCCCGGGACTAGCTCCTACAATGAGCAGTTCTTC
15,TRBD2,few,TRBV5-1,TRBJ2-7,CASSWTSGSIYEQYF,TGCGCCAGCAGCTGGACTAGCGGGAGTATCTACGAGCAGTACTTC
13,-,-,TRBV12-3/TRBV12-4,TRBJ2-1,CASRLVIAEQQFF,TGTGCCAGCAGGCTGGTTATTGCGGAGCAGCAGTTCTTC
15,-,once,TRBV7-8,TRBJ1-2,CASSLDAGSSYGYTF,TGTGCCAGCAGCTTAGATGCGGGTTCCAGCTATGGCTACACCTTC
15,TRBD1,-,TRBV11-3,TRBJ2-5,CASSRRTGGDETQYF,TGTGCCAGCAGCCGCCGGACAGGGGGCGACGAGACCCAGTACTTC
16,-,-,TRBV10-1,TRBJ2-3,CASSDRLDWGPDTQYF,TGCGCCAGCAGTGACCGACTAGACTGGGGTCCAGATACGCAGTATTTT
15,TRBD2,-,TRBV24-1,TRBJ2-1,CATSEGGRAVNEQFF,TGTGCCACCAGTGAAGGCGGGAGAGCCGTCAATGAGCAGTTCTTC